Presented here are 26 T cell receptor beta chains from one specimen sequenced in a study of T cells in Graves' hyperthyroidism and ophthalmopathy. Amplification targeted TCR beta CDR3 regions from RNA transcripts. In the first-round RT-PCR of the TCR CDR3, the HTBI primer set was used. TCRdb analysed the multiplex PCR reads with MiXCR anew, one entry per CDR3 protein. The repertoire includes 600,000 to 850,000 distinct CDR3 sequences, about 19% of them detected once, and 16% sits in the top ten. The source material was blood. These receptors were taken from a woman aged 45-65 years with Graves' hyperthyroidism that later progressed to Graves' ophthalmopathy.

This clonotype was seen ten or more times. V gene TRBV29-1 combines with J gene TRBJ2-5, with D maybe TRBD1 (6 bases). CDR3 length equals 16 residues. The germline V gene has CDR1 SQVTM and CDR2 ANQGSEA. V gave up 3 bases and J gave up 2 bases, with 19 bases separating them. The CDR3, as DNA: TGCAGCGTTGACGCCAGTCAGGGGCCGGGACAAGAGACCCAGTACTTC. It yields the protein CSVDASQGPGQETQYF.

The rearrangement uses TRBV6-1 and TRBJ2-5; a weak D match, TRBD1 (6 bases). The CDR3 runs 14 residues. Germline CDR1 and CDR2: MNHNS and SASEGT. V was clipped by 5 bases and J by 3 bases, with 13 bases between them. The CDR3 region is CASSTGWGKETQYF. In DNA, the CDR3 is TGTGCCAGCAGTACAGGGTGGGGCAAAGAGACCCAGTACTTC.

At least ten counts were recorded for this clonotype. The chain is built from TRBV7-6 and TRBJ2-1; TRBD2 might be the D (6 bases). Trimming shortened V by 5 bases and J by 8 bases, and 25 bases separated the two germline ends. This CDR3 region has 17 residues. In germline, CDR1 is SGHVS, CDR2 FNYEAQ. The CDR3 spells CASSPLALDFSGYEQFF. The DNA of the CDR3 is TGTGCCAGCAGCCCCCTAGCCCTAGACTTTAGCGGCTATGAGCAGTTCTTC.

For this clonotype: Since a much larger clone is just one base distant, this may be a read error. This chain links TRBV3-1 with TRBJ1-3; D gene uncertain. The germline CDR1 and CDR2 sequences are LGHDT and YNNKEL (reference sequence). This CDR3 has 17 amino acids. The CDR3 DNA reads TGTGCCAGCAGCCAAGGAAATAGGGCAGCGCTTGGAGACACCATATATTTT. It translates to CASSQGNRAALGDTIYF.

This clonotype was seen ten or more times. The rearrangement links TRBV7-2 to TRBJ2-1; TRBD2 aligns across 9 bases. Germline-derived CDR1 and CDR2 are SGHTA and FQGNSA. The length of the CDR3 is 16 residues. V shed 1 base and J 6 bases; nucleotides not matched to a gene: 7. CDR3: CASSLGGGGAFNEQFF. CDR3 sequence (DNA): TGTGCCAGCAGCTTAGGAGGCGGGGGGGCATTCAATGAGCAGTTCTTC. Variable domain in full (rest from reference TRBV7-2 and TRBJ2-1): GAGVSQSPSNKVTEKGKDVELRCDPISGHTALYWYRQSLGQGLEFLIYFQGNSAPDKSGLPSDRFSAERTGGSVSTLTIQRTQQEDSAVYLCASSLGGGGAFNEQFFGPGTRLTVL.

Many counts were recorded for this clonotype. The rearrangement uses TRBV6-2 or TRBV6-3 and TRBJ1-1; TRBD1 might be the D (5 bases). The V end lost 2 bases, the J end lost 4 bases, and 11 bases lay between the germline ends. Germline CDR1 and CDR2: MNHEY and SVGEGT. The CDR3 contains 14 residues. The CDR3 DNA is TGTGCCAGCAGTTACGGCCAGGGTGGCACTGAAGCTTTCTTT. Translated, it gives CASSYGQGGTEAFF.

This clonotype occurred a few times. V and J are TRBV7-2 and TRBJ2-7; TRBD2 matches 9 bases. Per germline, CDR1 SGHTA and CDR2 FQGNSA. The CDR3 has 15 residues. The V segment lost 3 bases and the J segment 3 bases; nucleotides outside the gene matches: 6. In nucleotides, the CDR3 is TGTGCCAGCAGCTTCTCTAGCGGGGCCGTCTACGAGCAGTACTTC. Translated: CASSFSSGAVYEQYF.

The CDR3 is CSGEADLSADTQYF. The CDR3 coding sequence is TGCAGTGGGGAGGCAGACCTCAGCGCAGATACGCAGTATTTT. This chain connects TRBV20-1 to TRBJ2-3; possible D gene TRBD2, 6 bases. Trimming left V 7 bases short and J 4 bases short, with 18 bases between. This CDR3 comprises 14 residues. Germline CDR1 DFQATT, CDR2 SNEGSKA (reference sequence).

This clonotype was seen repeatedly, ten times or more. The chain has TRBV3-1 and TRBJ2-2, with D perhaps being TRBD1 or TRBD2 (5 bases each). Trimming cost V 4 bases and J 1 base, with 13 bases left between them. The length of the CDR3 is 16 residues. Germline V lookup: CDR1 LGHDT, CDR2 YNNKEL (reference sequence). The CDR3 sequence is CASSRGVRENTGELFF. CDR3 DNA: TGTGCCAGCAGCCGGGGCGTTCGGGAGAACACCGGGGAGCTGTTTTTT.

The chain employs TRBV2 and TRBJ2-7, with 12 bases that match TRBD2. The germline V gene encodes CDR1 SNHLY and CDR2 FYNNEI. CDR3 length: 18 amino acids. J was trimmed by 6 bases and V by 2 bases; bases with no gene match: 14. The CDR3: CASSEPPRLAGASFEQYF. In DNA, the CDR3 is TGTGCCAGCAGTGAACCCCCCAGACTAGCGGGGGCCTCGTTCGAGCAGTACTTC.

This clonotype showed up many times. The V call is TRBV4-2, the J call TRBJ1-2; D remains unclear. Germline-derived CDR1 and CDR2 are LGHNA and YNFKEQ. V shed 0 bases and J shed 4 bases, with 12 bases lying between them. This CDR3 is 15 amino acids long. The CDR3 reads CASSQDPDTLYGYTF. CDR3 nucleotides: TGTGCCAGCAGCCAAGATCCCGACACCCTCTATGGCTACACCTTC.

This clonotype came up many times. The rearrangement uses TRBV20-1 and TRBJ1-5; 8 bases agree with TRBD1. This CDR3 has 15 amino acids. Germline lookup yields CDR1 DFQATT and CDR2 SNEGSKA (reference sequence). Losses at the gene ends were 0 bases for V and 3 bases for J; bases not matched to a gene: 4. The CDR3 region has the DNA TGCAGTGCTAGAGATCGGGACAGGACCAATCAGCCCCAGCATTTT. Amino acids: CSARDRDRTNQPQHF.

A few counts support this clonotype. V gene TRBV10-3 combines with J gene TRBJ1-5; D is ambiguous. Trimming removed 2 bases from V and 6 bases from J, with 14 bases in between. Germline CDR1 is ENHRY and CDR2 is SYGVKD. CDR3 length equals 15 residues. The CDR3 region is CAISEAREWGQPQHF. CDR3 coding DNA: TGTGCCATCAGTGAGGCCCGGGAGTGGGGTCAGCCCCAGCATTTT.

This clonotype was seen repeatedly, ten times or more. The rearrangement links TRBV29-1 to TRBJ1-1; unclear D gene. Trimming took 6 bases from V and 7 from J, leaving 12 bases between them. The CDR3 has 11 amino acids. The germline V gene has CDR1 SQVTM and CDR2 ANQGSEA. CDR3 in DNA: TGCAGCGTGCCCGGGCCCTATGAAGCTTTCTTT. The encoded protein is CSVPGPYEAFF.

V usage is TRBV20-1 and J usage is TRBJ2-1; D is uncertain. From germline, CDR1 is DFQATT and CDR2 SNEGSKA (reference sequence). The CDR3 has 15 amino acids. Deletions cut 0 bases from V and 4 bases from J, with 13 bases between. The CDR3 reads CSARDSVGLYNEQFF. The CDR3, as DNA: TGCAGTGCTAGAGATTCCGTGGGCCTTTACAATGAGCAGTTCTTC.

This clonotype has more than one count but fewer than ten. CDR3 loop: CASSPQTGGNTEAFF. CDR3 nucleotides: TGTGCCAGCAGCCCTCAGACAGGGGGGAACACTGAAGCTTTCTTT. The V call is TRBV9, the J call TRBJ1-1, with TRBD1 matching 9 bases. This CDR3 is 15 amino acids long. The V gene end was trimmed by 4 bases and the J gene end by 1 base; junction bases not matched to a gene: 5. Germline V gene sequence: CDR1 SGDLS, CDR2 YYNGEE.

This clonotype was observed a handful of times. The rearrangement links TRBV6-1 to TRBJ2-1, with TRBD2 identical over 11 bases. This CDR3 is 15 amino acids long. CDR1 is MNHNS and CDR2 is SASEGT in the germline V gene. Germline trimming cut 4 bases from V and 12 bases from J; bases unmatched to any gene: 11. The CDR3 sequence: CASSATSGAVLPQFF. CDR3 DNA: TGTGCCAGCAGTGCGACTAGCGGGGCCGTTCTTCCGCAGTTCTTC.

V usage is TRBV2 and J usage is TRBJ1-2; TRBD1 agrees at 12 bases. This CDR3 has 12 amino acids. CDR1 SNHLY and CDR2 FYNNEI come from the germline V gene. The CDR3 sequence: CATGTGGSGYTF. CDR3 sequence (DNA): TGTGCAACCGGGACAGGGGGCTCTGGCTACACCTTC. Filled out from reference TRBV2 and TRBJ1-2, the complete variable domain reads EPEVTQTPSHQVTQMGQEVILRCVPISNHLYFYWYRQILGQKVEFLVSFYNNEISEKSEIFDDQFSVERPDGSNFTLKIRSTKLEDSAMYFCATGTGGSGYTFGSGTRLTVV.

This clonotype was observed at least ten times. This rearrangement joins TRBV20-1 to TRBJ2-7; D is possibly TRBD1 (7 bases). Germline V gene data show CDR1 as DFQATT and CDR2 as SNEGSKA (reference sequence). The V end was cut by 0 bases, the J end by 5 bases, with 20 bases between. This CDR3 comprises 16 residues. In DNA, the CDR3 is TGCAGTGCTAGAGACGGGAGACAGGGATCGGGAAACGAGCAGTACTTC. Residues: CSARDGRQGSGNEQYF.

This clonotype was counted a few times. The V gene is TRBV12-3 or TRBV12-4, the J gene TRBJ1-4; D gene unclear. The CDR3 is 15 residues long. V lost 5 bases and J lost 0, with 10 bases in between. In DNA form, the CDR3 reads TGTGCCAGCAGTGACTCCCTTGCAACTAATGAAAAACTGTTTTTT. It codes for CASSDSLATNEKLFF.

The table lists this clonotype with many counts. The chain recombines TRBV6-1 with TRBJ2-2, with 12 bases aligning to TRBD1. Germline V CDR1 and CDR2: MNHNS, SASEGT. V lost 7 bases, J lost 7 bases, and 7 bases stayed unmatched. The CDR3 is 15 residues long. The CDR3 bases are TGTGCCAGCACCTCCGGGACAGGGGGCAGCGGGGAGCTGTTTTTT. This encodes CASTSGTGGSGELFF.

The chain employs TRBV7-2 and TRBJ2-5, with a tentative D call TRBD2 (6 bases). Germline V gene lookup returns CDR1 SGHTA and CDR2 FQGNSA. Deletions cut 3 bases from V and 9 bases from J, with 14 bases between. This CDR3 comprises 13 residues. The CDR3 protein is CASSFGAPGAQYF. The CDR3 nucleotides are TGTGCCAGCAGCTTTGGAGCGCCGGGGGCCCAGTACTTC.

This clonotype was counted ten times or more. This chain joins TRBV7-8 and TRBJ1-5; tentative D call: TRBD1 (6 bases). V was shortened by 5 bases and J by 4 bases, with 15 bases between the two germline ends. In germline, CDR1 is SGHVS, CDR2 FQNEAQ. CDR3 size: 15 residues. In DNA form, the CDR3 reads TGTGCCAGCAGCAAGAGAAGGACAGATAATCAGCCCCAGCATTTT. Residues: CASSKRRTDNQPQHF.

The V call is TRBV4-1, the J call TRBJ1-2, with D unclear. Trimming shortened V by 1 base and J by 5 bases, and 11 bases separated the two germline ends. Germline-derived CDR1 and CDR2 are MGHRA and YSYEKL. There are 14 residues in the CDR3. DNA for the CDR3: TGCGCCAGCAGCCAAGCCGGGCAACTATATGGCTACACCTTC. Protein sequence: CASSQAGQLYGYTF.

The rearrangement uses TRBV24-1 and TRBJ2-7; D call uncertain. The V gene lost 0 bases and the J gene lost 6 bases, with 8 bases spanning the gap. CDR1 and CDR2 from the germline V gene are KGHDR and SFDVKD. This CDR3 has 13 amino acids. The CDR3 coding sequence is TGTGCCACCAGTGATTTGCTCGGATTCGAGCAGTACTTC. As protein: CATSDLLGFEQYF.

This sequence joins TRBV19 and TRBJ2-2; TRBD2 is a possible D gene (5 bases). Per the germline V gene, CDR1 is LNHDA and CDR2 is SQIVND (reference sequence). Trimming shortened V by 9 bases and J by 4 bases, and 12 bases separated the two germline ends. The CDR3 is 13 amino acids. As DNA, the CDR3 is TGTGCCAGCCATAACCGGGGCACCGGGGAGCTGTTTTTT. Its translation: CASHNRGTGELFF. Full variable domain (missing parts from reference TRBV19 and TRBJ2-2): DGGITQSPKYLFRKEGQNVTLSCEQNLNHDAMYWYRQDPGQGLRLIYYSQIVNDFQKGDIAEGYSVSREKKESFPLTVTSAQKNPTAFYLCASHNRGTGELFFGEGSRLTVL.